This T cell receptor beta chain was sequenced for a study of PD-1 blockade in classical Hodgkin lymphoma. After autologous stem cell transplantation all patients relapsed, and prior brentuximab vedotin exposure differed between cohorts. CDR3 size: 14 residues. V lost 5 bases and J lost 6; bases outside the gene matches: 5. The V gene's germline CDR1 is MNHNS and CDR2 SASEGT. Measured with immunoSEQ multiplex PCR; TCRdb has only the in-frame clones, and not every one. The table shows approximately 90,000 clones, with about 93% occurring only once. General study points: Prior therapy or disease activity may underlie the repertoire differences, whose causes remain undefined.

As for this clone: Its target is unknown.

Sample: peripheral blood mononuclear cells (PBMCs), taken before the second cycle of nivolumab. The TCR was taken from a human donor with classical Hodgkin lymphoma. The chain employs TRBV6-1 and TRBJ1-4, with 8 bases aligning to TRBD1. The CDR3 spells CASSFRGRDEKLFF. DNA of the CDR3: TGTGCCAGCAGTTTCAGGGGGCGCGATGAAAAACTGTTTTTT.